What follows describes a single T cell receptor beta chain. Its specificity is not known. This specimen comes from a study of T cell responses to AZD1222 COVID-19 vaccine. Study-wide results and caveats: Donors were mostly white British, more females; clonal diversity possibly underestimated.

V was shortened by 3 bases and J by 9 bases, with 9 bases between the two germline ends. This CDR3 contains 12 residues. TCRdb's copy holds only in-frame clones and misses some; the assay was immunoSEQ multiplex PCR. The sample yields tens of thousands of clones, around four fifths seen once. The material sequenced was peripheral blood, taken 28 days after the second AZD1222 dose. The rearrangement joins TRBV12-3 or TRBV12-4 to TRBJ2-1; perhaps TRBD2 as D (6 bases). The sequence came from an adult who received the AZD1222 COVID-19 vaccine. CDR3 bases: TGTGCCAGCAGTTTCCCCGGGAGTGAGCAGTTCTTC. It translates to CASSFPGSEQFF.